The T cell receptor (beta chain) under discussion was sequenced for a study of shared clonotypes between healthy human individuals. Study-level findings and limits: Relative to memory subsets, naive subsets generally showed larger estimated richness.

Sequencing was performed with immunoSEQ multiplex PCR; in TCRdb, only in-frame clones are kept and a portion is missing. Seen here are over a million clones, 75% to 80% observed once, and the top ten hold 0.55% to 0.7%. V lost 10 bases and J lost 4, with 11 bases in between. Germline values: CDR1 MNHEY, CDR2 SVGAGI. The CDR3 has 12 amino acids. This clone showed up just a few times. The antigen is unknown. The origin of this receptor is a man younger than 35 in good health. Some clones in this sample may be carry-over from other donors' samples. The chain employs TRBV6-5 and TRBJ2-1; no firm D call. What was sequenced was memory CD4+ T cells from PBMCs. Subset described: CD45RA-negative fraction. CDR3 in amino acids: CATSDRYNEQFF. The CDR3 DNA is TGTGCCACCTCGGACCGGTACAATGAGCAGTTCTTC.